This TCR beta chain originates from a study of cytomegalovirus exposure and HLA in healthy donors. For the study at large: Ancestry clustering placed 81% of a few hundred genotyped donors in the Caucasian-associated cluster.

As to this clone: Its antigen is unidentified.

The CDR3 length is 17 residues. From germline, CDR1 is LNHNV and CDR2 YYDKDF (reference sequence). J lost 2 bases, V lost 0 bases, and 7 bases had no gene match. Whole-study results and caveats: Links to common viral pathogens appeared, in a later analysis, for several of the most significant clusters.

Primers included in the PCR were 60 Vbeta and 13 Jbeta primers. Only in-frame clones appear in the TCRdb table, and some are missing; sequencing was by immunoSEQ multiplex PCR. Found here are around 95,000 clones, approximately 80% of them singletons; the top ten hold approximately 3.7%. The receptor was derived from a female donor in good health and CMV-seropositive. The material sequenced was PBMCs. The chain has TRBV15 and TRBJ1-5; 7 bases match TRBD1. Here the CDR3 DNA reads TGTGCCACCAGCAGAGACCTGCGGACAGGACGCAATCAGCCCCAGCATTTT. It yields the protein CATSRDLRTGRNQPQHF.